A selection of T cell receptor beta chains follows, all from one sample in a study of shared clonotypes between healthy human individuals. Clones were read by immunoSEQ multiplex PCR, and TCRdb kept only the in-frame ones, dropping some. Of about 2.2 million clones detected, over 85% appear once; the ten largest clones hold around 1.7%. Source material: naive CD8+ T cells from PBMCs. The receptors here all came from a man younger than 30 in good health. Some clones in this sample may be carry-over from other donors' samples. Both conserved end residues are part of each CDR3. The order of the fields is D gene, clone size, V gene, J gene, CDR3 DNA, CDR3 protein. A D gene is named only where the DNA matches it firmly. Expanded clones get a size class; other rows say once, few or many, or leave the size out.

NA	NA	TRBV4-1	TRBJ2-7	TGCGCCAGCAGCCAGGTAGGACCCCTCTACGAGCAGTACTTC	CASSQVGPLYEQYF
NA	NA	TRBV21-1	TRBJ2-4	TGTGCCAGCAGCAAGTCCCGCGTTGGCAGGAAAAACATTCAGTACTTC	CASSKSRVGRKNIQYF
NA	NA	TRBV14	TRBJ1-2	TGTGCCAGCAGCCCAGTCCTGGGGGGTGGCTACACCTTC	CASSPVLGGGYTF
NA	NA	TRBV5-1	TRBJ1-3	TGCGCCAGCAGCTGGGCGTCCTCTGGAAACACCATATATTTT	CASSWASSGNTIYF
TRBD1	NA	TRBV5-1	TRBJ2-7	TGCGCCAGCAGCTTGGGTCGGACAGGGGGCGACGAGCAGTACTTC	CASSLGRTGGDEQYF
NA	few	TRBV4-1	TRBJ1-5	TGCGCCAGCAGCCAAGATCCCGGGGGGAGCAATCAGCCCCAGCATTTT	CASSQDPGGSNQPQHF
NA	NA	TRBV27	TRBJ1-1	TGTGCCAGCAGTTTATCGTTGGGCGGGAACACTGAAGCTTTCTTT	CASSLSLGGNTEAFF
TRBD1	once	TRBV2	TRBJ2-1	TGTGCCAGCAGAGTCCCGGGACAGGGTTCTGGTGAGCAGTTCTTC	CASRVPGQGSGEQFF
NA	NA	TRBV28	TRBJ2-7	TGTGCCAGCAGTTTGTTCCAGATCCACGAGCAGTACTTC	CASSLFQIHEQYF
NA	few	TRBV7-9	TRBJ1-1	TGTGCCAGCAGCTTTTCCCCGAACACTGAAGCTTTCTTT	CASSFSPNTEAFF
NA	once	TRBV9	TRBJ2-2	TGTGCCAGCAGCCCATCTTTGAGCGGGGAGCTGTTTTTT	CASSPSLSGELFF
NA	NA	TRBV19	TRBJ1-1	TGTGCCAGTAGTATAGATCTGGGGAGAAACACTGAAGCTTTCTTT	CASSIDLGRNTEAFF
TRBD1	NA	TRBV15	TRBJ2-1	TGTGCCACCAGCAGAGTGGGACAGATTAACTACAATGAGCAGTTCTTC	CATSRVGQINYNEQFF
NA	NA	TRBV4-3	TRBJ2-1	TGCGCCAGCAGCCGAGTACAGGGCAACAATGAGCAGTTCTTC	CASSRVQGNNEQFF
TRBD1	NA	TRBV5-6	TRBJ2-7	TGTGCCAGCAGCTTAGGGGGCCCGAAGGACGAGCAGTACTTC	CASSLGGPKDEQYF
TRBD2	NA	TRBV19	TRBJ2-1	TGTGCCAGTAGTTCGAGGACTAGCGGAGGCACCTACAATGAGCAGTTCTTC	CASSSRTSGGTYNEQFF
NA	NA	TRBV7-2	TRBJ1-1	TGTGCCAGCAGTCCCGTCAGGCTGAACACTGAAGCTTTCTTT	CASSPVRLNTEAFF
NA	NA	TRBV14	TRBJ2-7	TGTGCCAGCAGCCAAGATTGGTCGGACGAGCAGTACTTC	CASSQDWSDEQYF
NA	NA	TRBV19	TRBJ1-5	TGTGCCAGTAGTATATTCGGGCGGCCCCAGCATTTT	CASSIFGRPQHF
NA	NA	TRBV15	TRBJ2-2	TGTGCCACCAGCGGGACCGGGGAGCTGTTTTTT	CATSGTGELFF
NA	NA	TRBV7-6	TRBJ2-3	TGTGCCAGCAGCTTAGAAGTCTCTAGCACAGATACGCAGTATTTT	CASSLEVSSTDTQYF
NA	NA	TRBV4-3	TRBJ1-4	TGCGCCAGCAGCCCCGTGACGTTTTCGCCGACTAATGAAAAACTGTTTTTT	CASSPVTFSPTNEKLFF
NA	NA	TRBV11-2	TRBJ2-7	TGTGCCAGCAGCTTTCAGCCGGCATACGAGCAGTACTTC	CASSFQPAYEQYF
NA	NA	TRBV7-2	TRBJ2-1	TGTGCCAGCAGCTCGGGTGCACCCTACAATGAGCAGTTCTTC	CASSSGAPYNEQFF
NA	NA	TRBV19	TRBJ2-7	TGTGCCAGTAGTATAACTGGCTGGTACGAGCAGTACTTC	CASSITGWYEQYF
TRBD1	NA	TRBV12-5	TRBJ1-2	TGTGCTAGTGGTTTAGACAGGGGGCATCAGACCTTC	CASGLDRGHQTF
NA	NA	TRBV5-8	TRBJ2-5	TGTGCCAGCAGCTTGGCCGGGGCAGAAGAGACCCAGTACTTC	CASSLAGAEETQYF
NA	once	TRBV28	TRBJ2-1	TGTGCCAGCAGTTTAGGCCCGGACTTCGTCAATGAGCAGTTCTTC	CASSLGPDFVNEQFF
NA	NA	TRBV5-4	TRBJ2-5	TGTGCCAGCTCTAGGATGGTGGGTCAAGAGACCCAGTACTTC	CASSRMVGQETQYF
TRBD1	NA	TRBV7-9	TRBJ1-5	TGTGCCAGCAGCCAGGGACAGGGGGAATATCAGCCCCAGCATTTT	CASSQGQGEYQPQHF
NA	NA	TRBV19	TRBJ2-6	TGTGCCACCTTTACACCTACAGGGTCTGGGGCCAACGTCCTGACTTTC	CATFTPTGSGANVLTF
NA	NA	TRBV7-8	TRBJ2-1	TGTGCCAGCAGCTCCCCTGGGGGGAGAATGTACAATGAGCAGTTCTTC	CASSSPGGRMYNEQFF
NA	NA	TRBV9	TRBJ2-7	TGTGCCAGCAGCCCCAACGCAGGGTCCTACGAGCAGTACTTC	CASSPNAGSYEQYF
TRBD2	NA	TRBV28	TRBJ2-3	TGTGCCAGCAGCGCAATGGGACTAGCGGGAGAAGCAGATACGCAGTATTTT	CASSAMGLAGEADTQYF
NA	once	TRBV6-5	TRBJ1-1	TGTGCCAGCAGGTCCCGGACAGAGAACACTGAAGCTTTCTTT	CASRSRTENTEAFF
NA	NA	TRBV7-9	TRBJ1-5	TGTGCCAGCAGCCCTGGGGGATCCGATCAGCCCCAGCATTTT	CASSPGGSDQPQHF
NA	NA	TRBV9	TRBJ2-1	TGTGCCAGCAGCGCGGCGGGGTTGGTTTCCTACAATGAGCAGTTCTTC	CASSAAGLVSYNEQFF
TRBD2	NA	TRBV29-1	TRBJ2-1	TGCAGCGTTACACCCGGACCCAATAGCGGGATCTCCTACAATGAGCAGTTCTTC	CSVTPGPNSGISYNEQFF
TRBD1	NA	TRBV4-3	TRBJ2-7	TGCGCCAGCAGCCAAAACGGACAGGGCTCCCCCGAGCAGTACTTC	CASSQNGQGSPEQYF
TRBD2	NA	TRBV11-2	TRBJ2-1	TGTGCCAGCAGCAAACTAGCGAGCCCTTACAATGAGCAGTTCTTC	CASSKLASPYNEQFF
TRBD1	NA	TRBV10-2	TRBJ2-1	TGCGCCAGCTGGCCGGGACAGAAGTACAATGAGCAGTTCTTC	CASWPGQKYNEQFF
NA	NA	TRBV7-9	TRBJ1-1	TGTGCCAGCAGCTTAGGACCAGTCACTGAAGCTTTCTTT	CASSLGPVTEAFF
TRBD1	NA	TRBV15	TRBJ1-1	TGTGCCACCAGCAGGGGAGGGACAGGGGGCGTCATTCGGAGTACTGAAGCTTTCTTT	CATSRGGTGGVIRSTEAFF
NA	NA	TRBV27	TRBJ2-7	TGTGCCAGCAGTGTAGGACTATTAACCTACGAGCAGTACTTC	CASSVGLLTYEQYF
TRBD1	NA	TRBV9	TRBJ2-7	TGTGCCAGCAGCGGCGGACAGGGGATTTTCAACGAGCAGTACTTC	CASSGGQGIFNEQYF
TRBD1	NA	TRBV7-9	TRBJ2-7	TGTGCCAGCAGCTTACGACAGGGAGACGAGCAGTACTTC	CASSLRQGDEQYF
NA	NA	TRBV29-1	TRBJ1-2	TGCAGCGACCACAGGGCTCCCTATGGCTACACCTTC	CSDHRAPYGYTF
TRBD2	NA	TRBV7-9	TRBJ2-3	TGTGCCAGCAGCCCAGCGGGGCCAGATACGCAGTATTTT	CASSPAGPDTQYF
NA	NA	TRBV11-2	TRBJ2-1	TGTGCCAGCAGCTTCGGGCAGGGAGAGGCGACTTACAATGAGCAGTTCTTC	CASSFGQGEATYNEQFF
NA	NA	TRBV7-2	TRBJ2-2	TGTGCCAGCAGCCCTTGGACAGACCACACCGGGGAGCTGTTTTTT	CASSPWTDHTGELFF
TRBD2	few	TRBV4-1	TRBJ2-2	TGCGCCAGCAGCCACAAACTAGCGGGAGGCGCCGGGGAGCTGTTTTTT	CASSHKLAGGAGELFF
TRBD2	NA	TRBV2	TRBJ2-2	TGTGCCAGCAGTGGAGGACTAGCGGGAGCCGGGGAGCTGTTTTTT	CASSGGLAGAGELFF
NA	once	TRBV28	TRBJ1-1	TGTGCCAGCAGTTTACTGGACAGCTACACTGAAGCTTTCTTT	CASSLLDSYTEAFF
NA	once	TRBV9	TRBJ2-1	TGTGCCAGCAGCCAAATAGGGAATGAGCAGTTCTTC	CASSQIGNEQFF